Shown below are 22 T cell receptor beta chains from a single sample sequenced in a study of blood T cells in healthy people across ages. It was with a sample-barcoded 5' primer and a J-beta primer mix that a second PCR of roughly 7 to 12 cycles was run. Each CDR3 protein gets one entry after TCRdb re-called the 5' RACE reads with MiXCR. The table lists around 650,000 distinct CDR3 sequences, 32% of them singletons. Material: blood. These receptors were obtained from a woman older than 75 in good health.

This clonotype was observed at least ten times. J is TRBJ1-2 and V is TRBV7-8; TRBD1 is a possible D gene (5 bases). The V end was cut by 0 bases, the J end by 2 bases, with 7 bases between. The CDR3 spans 14 residues. Germline CDR1 is SGHVS and CDR2 is FQNEAQ. CDR3 in DNA: TGTGCCAGCAGCTTAGCGGGGGAAAACTATGGCTACACCTTC. It is translated as CASSLAGENYGYTF. Combining the CDR3 with reference TRBV7-8 and TRBJ1-2 gives the whole variable domain GAGVSQSPRYKVAKRGQDVALRCDPISGHVSLFWYQQALGQGPEFLTYFQNEAQLDKSGLPSDRFFAERPEGSVSTLKIQRTQQEDSAVYLCASSLAGENYGYTFGSGTRLTVV.

The chain joins TRBV29-1 to TRBJ2-1; D remains unclear. Trimming left V 6 bases short and J 9 bases short, with 9 bases between. CDR3 size: 10 residues. Germline assignment: CDR1 SQVTM and CDR2 ANQGSEA. The CDR3 DNA sequence: TGCAGCGTCCAGTCATGTGAGCAGTTCTTC. Translating gives CSVQSCEQFF.

This clonotype was observed once. V gene TRBV20-1 combines with J gene TRBJ1-2, with 12 nucleotides matching TRBD1. V gave up 6 bases and J gave up 7 bases; unmatched junction bases: 15. The CDR3 loop spans 16 amino acids. CDR1 is DFQATT and CDR2 is SNEGSKA in the germline V gene (reference sequence). The CDR3 nucleotides are TGCAGTGCGACAAGATCGGGACAGGGGGCGCGTGGTGGCTACACCTTC. This translates into CSATRSGQGARGGYTF.

At least ten counts were recorded for this clonotype. The gene calls are TRBV5-1 and TRBJ2-1; TRBD1 is a possible D gene (6 bases). Germline V gives CDR1 SGHRS, CDR2 YFSETQ. Trimming shortened V by 0 bases and J by 14 bases, and 12 bases separated the two germline ends. CDR3 size: 12 residues. The DNA for the CDR3 is TGCGCCAGCAGCTTGGAGAACAGGGTGAAGTTCTTC. Translation gives CASSLENRVKFF.

This clonotype was seen many times. This chain uses TRBV5-1 with TRBJ2-1; D perhaps matches TRBD1 (6 bases). The CDR3 is made up of 15 amino acids. Germline-derived CDR1 and CDR2 are SGHRS and YFSETQ. Deletions cut 7 bases from V and 8 bases from J, with 22 bases between. In DNA form, the CDR3 reads TGCGCCAGCGCAGCTTCAACTACAGGGTTCCATGAGCAGTTCTTC. The encoded protein is CASAASTTGFHEQFF.

This clonotype appeared many times. The chain carries TRBV12-3 or TRBV12-4 and TRBJ1-2; 7 nucleotides match TRBD1. The CDR3 has 15 amino acids. The V and J ends lost 8 bases and 2 bases, in that order; junction bases with no gene match: 11. In nucleotides, the CDR3 is TGTGCCAGCCGGTCCCGAGGGGGCGGAAACTATGGCTACACCTTC. Translating gives CASRSRGGGNYGYTF.

The chain is built from TRBV30 and TRBJ1-1; 7 positions match TRBD1. The germline CDR1 and CDR2 sequences are GTSNPN and SVGIG (reference sequence). The CDR3 is made up of 13 amino acids. V was pared by 0 bases and J by 4 bases, with 2 bases of the junction left unmatched. The CDR3 sequence is CAWSVQGPTEAFF. The CDR3 nucleotides read TGTGCCTGGAGTGTACAGGGGCCCACTGAAGCTTTCTTT.

Only a few counts were recorded for this clonotype. CDR3 loop: CASSTGGSQPQHF. CDR3 DNA sequence: TGTGCCAGCTCTACAGGGGGGAGTCAGCCCCAGCATTTT. This chain links TRBV18 with TRBJ1-5; TRBD1 matches 8 bases. The germline V gene has CDR1 KGHSH and CDR2 LQKENI. Losses at the gene ends were 6 bases for V and 6 bases for J; bases not matched to a gene: 4. The CDR3 loop spans 13 amino acids.

The CDR3: CASSKAVTNEKLFF. The CDR3 nucleotides read TGTGCCAGCAGCAAGGCGGTCACTAATGAAAAACTGTTTTTT. The chain has TRBV7-9 and TRBJ1-4; D is unresolved. The CDR3 loop spans 14 amino acids. The V and J ends lost 5 bases and 2 bases respectively, with 9 bases between them. Germline lookup yields CDR1 SEHNR and CDR2 FQNEAQ (reference sequence).

This clonotype was seen many times. The chain joins TRBV5-1 to TRBJ2-1, with TRBD2 as a possible D gene (6 bases). Trimming shortened V by 0 bases and J by 0 bases, and 13 bases separated the two germline ends. CDR3 length: 17 amino acids. The V gene's germline CDR1 is SGHRS and CDR2 YFSETQ. CDR3 sequence: CASSLELAASSYNEQFF. The CDR3 bases are TGCGCCAGCAGCTTGGAGTTAGCGGCTAGCTCCTACAATGAGCAGTTCTTC.

The V gene is TRBV7-2, the J gene TRBJ2-1; 8 positions match TRBD2. The germline gives CDR1 SGHTA, CDR2 FQGNSA. The CDR3 covers 15 residues. Trimming took 3 bases from V and 7 from J; bases not matched to a gene: 8. The CDR3 DNA reads as TGTGCCAGCAGCTTCGGGGGGGCGGTAGTTAATGAGCAGTTCTTC. Translating it yields CASSFGGAVVNEQFF.

This clonotype was observed many times. The V and J genes are TRBV28 and TRBJ2-7, with 8 bases identical to TRBD1. Germline CDR1 is MDHEN and CDR2 is SYDVKM. V lost 1 base, J lost 7 bases, and 6 bases stayed unmatched. There are 14 residues in the CDR3. This CDR3 is CASSLLQGAREQYF. The CDR3 DNA reads as TGTGCCAGCAGTTTATTGCAGGGGGCGAGGGAGCAGTACTTC.

This clonotype has a count of ten or more. The gene calls are TRBV9 and TRBJ1-5; 7 bases fit TRBD1. Looked up from germline, CDR1 is SGDLS and CDR2 is YYNGEE. The CDR3 is 15 amino acids. V lost 3 bases to trimming and J lost 3 bases; unmatched junction nucleotides: 6. CDR3 region: CASSESGTVNQPQHF. The DNA for the CDR3 is TGTGCCAGCAGCGAGTCGGGGACAGTCAATCAGCCCCAGCATTTT.

This clonotype was found many times. The V gene is TRBV11-2, the J gene TRBJ2-3, with 14 bases lining up with TRBD2. Germline V gives CDR1 SGHAT, CDR2 FQNNGV. V lost 5 bases, J lost 0 bases, and 13 bases stayed unmatched. The CDR3 runs 20 residues. In DNA form, the CDR3 reads TGTGCCAGCAGCCGCCGACTAGCGGGGGGGCGGGATTTTAGCACAGATACGCAGTATTTT. It codes for CASSRRLAGGRDFSTDTQYF. Complete variable domain (other parts from reference TRBV11-2 and TRBJ2-3): EAGVAQSPRYKIIEKRQSVAFWCNPISGHATLYWYQQILGQGPKLLIQFQNNGVVDDSQLPKDRFSAERLKGVDSTLKIQPAKLEDSAVYLCASSRRLAGGRDFSTDTQYFGPGTRLTVL.

The chain combines TRBV30 with TRBJ2-5, with D perhaps matching TRBD1 (6 bases). Germline CDR1 is GTSNPN and CDR2 is SVGIG (reference sequence). V was trimmed by 4 bases and J by 5 bases, leaving 14 bases between them. The CDR3 covers 13 residues. The CDR3 spells CAWTVQGLETQYF. The CDR3 nucleotides are TGTGCCTGGACAGTACAGGGCTTGGAGACCCAGTACTTC. Looking up the rest from reference TRBV30 and TRBJ2-5 gives the full variable domain: SQTIHQWPATLVQPVGSPLSLECTVEGTSNPNLYWYRQAAGRGLQLLFYSVGIGQISSEVPQNLSASRPQDRQFILSSKKLLLSDSGFYLCAWTVQGLETQYFGPGTRLLVL.

About this clonotype itself: Relative to the germline gene, one junction end is altered; a read error may explain this. The CDR3 region is CASSSSGPRTRRETQYF. The CDR3 nucleotides read TGTGCCAGCAGTTCCTCCGGCCCGAGGACTAGAAGGGAGACGCAGTATTTT. The chain recombines TRBV10-3 with TRBJ2-3; 7 bases map to TRBD2. The CDR3 has 17 amino acids. CDR1 is ENHRY, CDR2 SYGVKD, per germline.

As regards this clonotype: This sequence may be a read error, since a much larger clone differs from it by one base. This chain uses TRBV4-3 with TRBJ1-4, with TRBD1 matching 7 bases. Germline V lookup: CDR1 LGHNA, CDR2 YSLEER. There are 14 residues in the CDR3. CDR3 nucleotide sequence: TGCGCCAGCAGCCCGGGACAGAGTAATGAAAAACCGTTTTTT. Its translation is CASSPGQSNEKPFF.

This clonotype has at least ten counts. The chain carries TRBV20-1 and TRBJ2-5; TRBD1 or TRBD2 may be the D gene (5 bases each). The CDR3 runs 18 residues. Trimming left V 6 bases short and J 2 bases short, with 28 bases between. The germline CDR1 and CDR2 sequences are DFQATT and SNEGSKA (reference sequence). The CDR3 loop reads CSARGSLPGSLNQETQYF. The CDR3 coding sequence is TGCAGTGCGAGGGGTAGCCTCCCGGGGAGCTTAAATCAAGAGACCCAGTACTTC.

This clonotype appeared many times. Being one base from a much bigger clone, this may be a read error. V and J are TRBV7-2 and TRBJ2-7, with D possibly matching TRBD2 (7 bases). Trimming took off 1 base at V and 6 bases at J, with 16 bases between the two ends. The CDR3 runs to 15 residues. From germline, CDR1 is SGHTA and CDR2 FQGNSA. The CDR3 spells CASSLGGGPGVEQYF. As DNA, the CDR3 is TGTGCCAGCAGCTTAGGGGGGGGCCCCGGGGTCGAGCAGTACTTC.

The chain couples TRBV10-3 to TRBJ2-7; 7 bases agree with TRBD2. The CDR3 extends over 13 amino acids. Per the germline V gene, CDR1 is ENHRY and CDR2 is SYGVKD. V gave up 5 bases and J gave up 6 bases; unmatched junction bases: 7. The DNA of the CDR3 is TGTGCCATCAGTTCGACTAGCTCCGGCGAGCAGTACTTC. Protein sequence: CAISSTSSGEQYF.

The chain joins TRBV5-1 to TRBJ2-1, with 10 positions matching TRBD1. The CDR3 totals 15 residues. Germline V lookup: CDR1 SGHRS, CDR2 YFSETQ. The V gene end was trimmed by 6 bases and the J gene end by 7 bases; junction bases not matched to a gene: 10. In nucleotides, the CDR3 is TGCGCCAGCAAGGGGATGGGGACAGGGGTTAATGAGCAGTTCTTC. This translates into CASKGMGTGVNEQFF.

In regard to this clonotype: Since a much larger clone is just one base distant, this may be a read error. The chain combines TRBV11-1 with TRBJ1-1; D gene ambiguous. The CDR3 extends over 11 amino acids. Germline V lookup: CDR1 SGHAT, CDR2 FQDESV (reference sequence). CDR3 DNA: TGTGCCGGCAGCTTAGACACTGAAGCTTTCTTT. This encodes CAGSLDTEAFF.